The rows below give T cell receptor beta chains drawn from one sample of a study of spatial heterogeneity in lung cancer. TCRdb independently ran MiXCR on the 5' RACE reads; one entry per CDR3 protein. The sample lists about 45,000 distinct CDR3 sequences, about 10% occurring once. The sample consisted of PBMCs, taken at surgery. These receptors all come from a female donor with early-stage non-small cell lung cancer. The CDR3 runs from the conserved cysteine through the conserved F or W. The D gene is left open where the match is weak. A clone size is listed for some rows: how often the clone was seen (once, few, many), or a class if it is expanded.

j_call: TRBJ2-2; clone_size: NA; d_call: TRBD1; v_call: TRBV11-2; cdr3_aa: CASSRQGVVRTGELFF; cdr3_nt: TGTGCCAGCAGCCGTCAGGGGGTCGTTCGTACCGGGGAGCTGTTTTTT
j_call: TRBJ2-3; clone_size: many; d_call: NA; v_call: TRBV7-8; cdr3_aa: CASSYAGGATDTQYF; cdr3_nt: TGTGCCAGCAGTTACGCTGGTGGGGCTACAGATACGCAGTATTTT
j_call: TRBJ2-7; clone_size: NA; d_call: NA; v_call: TRBV4-1; cdr3_aa: CASSQFGWATGTRNEQYF; cdr3_nt: TGCGCCAGCAGCCAATTTGGCTGGGCGACCGGGACAAGGAACGAGCAGTACTTC
j_call: TRBJ2-1; clone_size: few; d_call: TRBD1; v_call: TRBV5-1; cdr3_aa: CASSLVSQGAGDEQFF; cdr3_nt: TGCGCCAGCAGCTTGGTGAGCCAGGGGGCAGGCGATGAGCAGTTCTTC
j_call: TRBJ2-5; clone_size: NA; d_call: TRBD1; v_call: TRBV5-5; cdr3_aa: CASSKHDGTGGIGQETQYF; cdr3_nt: TGTGCCAGCAGCAAGCATGACGGGACAGGGGGTATTGGCCAAGAGACCCAGTACTTC
j_call: TRBJ1-6; clone_size: many; d_call: NA; v_call: TRBV7-2; cdr3_aa: CASSPIVVSPLHF; cdr3_nt: TGTGCCAGCAGCCCGATAGTTGTTTCACCCCTCCACTTT
j_call: TRBJ2-3; clone_size: few; d_call: TRBD2; v_call: TRBV14; cdr3_aa: CASSPGTSYERTDTQYF; cdr3_nt: TGTGCCAGCAGCCCCGGGACTAGCTATGAACGTACAGATACGCAGTATTTT
j_call: TRBJ1-4; clone_size: NA; d_call: TRBD1; v_call: TRBV28; cdr3_aa: CASRDRGYEKLFF; cdr3_nt: TGTGCCAGCCGGGACAGGGGATATGAAAAACTGTTTTTT
j_call: TRBJ2-7; clone_size: many; d_call: TRBD1; v_call: TRBV5-6; cdr3_aa: CASSLSGTAAYEQYF; cdr3_nt: TGTGCCAGCAGCTTGTCTGGGACAGCGGCCTACGAGCAGTACTTC
j_call: TRBJ1-2; clone_size: few; d_call: TRBD1; v_call: TRBV12-3/TRBV12-4; cdr3_aa: CASSFDRAYGYTF; cdr3_nt: TGTGCCAGCAGTTTTGACAGGGCCTATGGCTACACCTTC
j_call: TRBJ1-5; clone_size: few; d_call: NA; v_call: TRBV6-2/TRBV6-3; cdr3_aa: CASSSGTRGSDQPQHF; cdr3_nt: TGTGCCAGCAGTTCCGGGACACGGGGAAGCGATCAGCCCCAGCATTTT
j_call: TRBJ1-5; clone_size: many; d_call: TRBD1; v_call: TRBV7-2; cdr3_aa: CASSPDRETGQPQHF; cdr3_nt: TGTGCCAGCAGCCCGGACAGGGAGACCGGTCAGCCCCAGCATTTT
j_call: TRBJ2-3; clone_size: NA; d_call: TRBD2; v_call: TRBV28; cdr3_aa: CASSSPTSGGTDTQYF; cdr3_nt: TGTGCCAGCAGTTCCCCGACTAGCGGGGGCACAGATACGCAGTATTTT
j_call: TRBJ2-3; clone_size: few; d_call: NA; v_call: TRBV24-1; cdr3_aa: CATSDPRLPTDTQYF; cdr3_nt: TGTGCCACCAGTGATCCCCGGCTCCCCACAGATACGCAGTATTTT
j_call: TRBJ2-7; clone_size: few; d_call: NA; v_call: TRBV12-3/TRBV12-4; cdr3_aa: CASSLRGIYEQYF; cdr3_nt: TGTGCCAGCAGTTTAAGGGGAATATACGAGCAGTACTTC
j_call: TRBJ2-3; clone_size: NA; d_call: TRBD2; v_call: TRBV5-1; cdr3_aa: CASSLGERGTDTQYF; cdr3_nt: TGCGCCAGCAGCTTGGGTGAGCGGGGAACAGATACGCAGTATTTT
j_call: TRBJ2-5; clone_size: many; d_call: NA; v_call: TRBV28; cdr3_aa: CASSLSPMGTQYF; cdr3_nt: TGTGCCAGCAGTTTATCCCCGATGGGGACCCAGTACTTC
j_call: TRBJ2-5; clone_size: many; d_call: NA; v_call: TRBV6-6; cdr3_aa: CASSYSSSQYF; cdr3_nt: TGTGCCAGCAGTTACTCGAGTTCCCAGTACTTC
j_call: TRBJ1-1; clone_size: NA; d_call: NA; v_call: TRBV13; cdr3_aa: CASSPAVGVNTEAFF; cdr3_nt: TGTGCCAGCAGCCCTGCGGTTGGGGTGAACACTGAAGCTTTCTTT
j_call: TRBJ2-2; clone_size: NA; d_call: TRBD2; v_call: TRBV6-1; cdr3_aa: CASSPTSGSGELFF; cdr3_nt: TGTGCCAGCAGCCCGACTAGCGGGAGCGGGGAGCTGTTTTTT
j_call: TRBJ2-7; clone_size: many; d_call: TRBD1; v_call: TRBV4-1; cdr3_aa: CASSQTGQGRTYEQYF; cdr3_nt: TGCGCCAGCAGCCAGACGGGACAGGGACGTACCTACGAGCAGTACTTC
j_call: TRBJ1-6; clone_size: few; d_call: NA; v_call: TRBV27; cdr3_aa: CASSSWASYNSPLHF; cdr3_nt: TGTGCCAGCAGTTCCTGGGCGTCCTATAATTCACCCCTCCACTTT
j_call: TRBJ1-1; clone_size: few; d_call: NA; v_call: TRBV25-1; cdr3_aa: CASSEFGGHTEAFF; cdr3_nt: TGTGCCAGCAGTGAATTCGGGGGCCACACTGAAGCTTTCTTT
j_call: TRBJ1-6; clone_size: many; d_call: TRBD1; v_call: TRBV20-1; cdr3_aa: CSATGTVTSPLHF; cdr3_nt: TGCAGTGCTACCGGGACAGTAACTTCACCCCTCCACTTT
j_call: TRBJ2-3; clone_size: few; d_call: TRBD1; v_call: TRBV5-4; cdr3_aa: CASSNNYRGSTDTQYF; cdr3_nt: TGTGCCAGCAGCAACAATTACAGGGGTAGCACAGATACGCAGTATTTT
j_call: TRBJ1-5; clone_size: many; d_call: TRBD1; v_call: TRBV5-8; cdr3_aa: CASSSGQGTYRQPQHF; cdr3_nt: TGTGCCAGCAGCTCCGGACAGGGAACTTACCGGCAGCCCCAGCATTTT
j_call: TRBJ2-2; clone_size: NA; d_call: NA; v_call: TRBV6-5; cdr3_aa: CASQVLAAGSGELFF; cdr3_nt: TGTGCCAGCCAAGTCCTCGCCGCAGGGTCCGGGGAGCTGTTTTTT
j_call: TRBJ1-2; clone_size: many; d_call: NA; v_call: TRBV28; cdr3_aa: CASTNSIGLYGYTF; cdr3_nt: TGTGCCAGCACAAATTCAATCGGGCTCTATGGCTACACCTTC
j_call: TRBJ2-7; clone_size: few; d_call: NA; v_call: TRBV6-2/TRBV6-3; cdr3_aa: CASQQVGGEQYF; cdr3_nt: TGTGCCAGCCAGCAGGTTGGGGGCGAGCAGTACTTC
j_call: TRBJ2-7; clone_size: few; d_call: TRBD2; v_call: TRBV3-1; cdr3_aa: CASSQDHGGGRGEQYF; cdr3_nt: TGTGCCAGCAGCCAAGATCACGGCGGGGGGAGGGGCGAGCAGTACTTC
j_call: TRBJ1-3; clone_size: many; d_call: NA; v_call: TRBV4-3; cdr3_aa: CASSQGTDGNTIYF; cdr3_nt: TGCGCCAGCAGCCAAGGTACAGACGGAAACACCATATATTTT
j_call: TRBJ2-2; clone_size: NA; d_call: NA; v_call: TRBV5-4; cdr3_aa: CASSLGTQNTGELFF; cdr3_nt: TGTGCCAGCAGCTTGGGGACACAAAACACCGGGGAGCTGTTTTTT
j_call: TRBJ2-3; clone_size: NA; d_call: NA; v_call: TRBV6-1; cdr3_aa: CASSVSEGTDTQYF; cdr3_nt: TGTGCCAGCAGTGTTTCAGAAGGCACAGATACGCAGTATTTT
j_call: TRBJ1-1; clone_size: many; d_call: NA; v_call: TRBV4-2; cdr3_aa: CASSQDIQSGAFF; cdr3_nt: TGTGCCAGCAGCCAAGATATCCAGTCAGGAGCTTTCTTT